The 23 T cell receptor beta chains listed next were all sequenced from one sample in a study of shared clonotypes between healthy human individuals. Method: immunoSEQ multiplex PCR; TCRdb's copy keeps in-frame clones and lacks some. This table holds more than 600,000 clones, around 92% found once. Positive CCR7 selection of CD45RO-negative cells yielded the naive CD8 cells, and terminally differentiated effector memory CD45RA+ cells were excluded. Sequencing was performed on naive CD8+ T cells sorted from blood. The source is a man aged 25 to 40 in good health.

DNA of the CDR3: TGTGCCAGCAGTAGGTTGGCAGGAGGACACGAGCAGTACTTC. This codes for CASSRLAGGHEQYF. The V and J genes are TRBV27 and TRBJ2-7, with a tentative D call TRBD2 (5 bases). Trimming left V 5 bases short and J 5 bases short, with 16 bases between. The length of the CDR3 is 14 residues. Germline lookup yields CDR1 MNHEY and CDR2 SMNVEV (reference sequence).

The chain carries TRBV15 and TRBJ1-5; D remains unclear. The length of the CDR3 is 15 residues. Germline assignment: CDR1 LNHNV and CDR2 YYDKDF (reference sequence). V was shortened by 2 bases and J by 4 bases, with 12 bases between the two germline ends. CDR3 region: CATSRNDGPNQPQHF. The CDR3, as DNA: TGTGCCACCAGCAGAAATGACGGACCAAATCAGCCCCAGCATTTT.

This chain connects TRBV6-6 to TRBJ2-7, with a possible D match to TRBD2 (6 bases). Germline assignment: CDR1 MNHNY and CDR2 SVGAGI (reference sequence). This CDR3 comprises 10 residues. The V gene lost 8 bases and the J gene lost 7 bases, with 9 bases spanning the gap. The CDR3 DNA reads TGTGCCAGCGGTGCGGGGGAGCAGTACTTC. Translating gives CASGAGEQYF.

This clone came up once. The rearrangement joins TRBV29-1 to TRBJ1-1; maybe TRBD1 (5 bases). The germline V and J ends were trimmed by 7 bases and 2 bases, with 8 bases remaining between them. Germline CDR1 is SQVTM and CDR2 is ANQGSEA. This CDR3 is 11 amino acids long. The CDR3 spells CSARVNTEAFF. The CDR3 DNA reads as TGCAGCGCCAGGGTTAACACTGAAGCTTTCTTT.

The chain employs TRBV27 and TRBJ1-4, with 10 bases matching TRBD1. CDR1 MNHEY and CDR2 SMNVEV come from the germline V gene (reference sequence). The junction had 3 bases not matched to a gene; V was cut back by 4 bases and J by 7 bases. The CDR3 length is 14 residues. CDR3 nucleotides: TGTGCCAGCAGTTCGACAGGGGGCGGTGAAAAACTGTTTTTT. Amino acid sequence: CASSSTGGGEKLFF.

The rearrangement uses TRBV7-9 and TRBJ2-3, with a possible D match to TRBD1 (5 bases). In germline, CDR1 is SEHNR, CDR2 FQNEAQ (reference sequence). The CDR3 runs to 14 residues. V lost 7 bases to trimming and J lost 0 bases, with 11 bases between them. CDR3 amino acids: CASIWGDSTDTQYF. The CDR3 nucleotides read TGTGCCAGCATATGGGGCGACAGCACAGATACGCAGTATTTT.

V gene TRBV14 combines with J gene TRBJ2-1; 7 bases agree with TRBD2. V lost 3 bases and J lost 3; bases outside the gene matches: 8. The CDR3 totals 16 residues. CDR1 is SGHDN and CDR2 is FVKESK in the germline V gene. CDR3 loop: CASSHPVGGIYNEQFF. The CDR3 region has the DNA TGTGCCAGCAGCCATCCCGTCGGGGGGATCTACAATGAGCAGTTCTTC.

The chain employs TRBV6-6 and TRBJ1-4; 8 bases fit TRBD1. This CDR3 has 14 residues. The ends lost 4 bases at V and 8 bases at J; junction bases unmatched: 6. Germline loops: CDR1 MNHNY, CDR2 SVGAGI (reference sequence). CDR3 residues: CASSSWTGQEKLFF. DNA for the CDR3: TGTGCCAGCAGTTCTTGGACAGGGCAGGAAAAACTGTTTTTT.

The chain recombines TRBV27 with TRBJ2-7, with 7 bases aligning to TRBD1. The germline gives CDR1 MNHEY, CDR2 SMNVEV (reference sequence). Trimming removed 3 bases from V and 4 bases from J; junction bases left unmatched: 12. The CDR3 sequence is 16 residues long. The CDR3, as DNA: TGTGCCAGCAGTTTCGTACAGGGGCCCGCCGGTTACGAGCAGTACTTC. Translating gives CASSFVQGPAGYEQYF.

The CDR3, as DNA: TGTGCCAGCAGCTTACTAGCGGGAGTCTCCTACGAGCAGTACTTC. Its translation is CASSLLAGVSYEQYF. The chain combines TRBV7-3 with TRBJ2-7; TRBD2 agrees at 10 bases. The CDR3 length is 15 residues. Germline V gene sequence: CDR1 SGHTA, CDR2 FQGTGA. V was pared by 2 bases and J by 0 bases, with 1 base of the junction left unmatched.

This chain links TRBV7-9 with TRBJ1-3; D ambiguous. The CDR3 consists of 15 residues. V dropped 4 bases and J dropped 4 bases, with 14 bases sitting between them. Germline loops: CDR1 SEHNR, CDR2 FQNEAQ (reference sequence). The DNA for the CDR3 is TGTGCCAGCAGCTCCCTACTACAGCCAGGAAACACCATATATTTT. Protein sequence: CASSSLLQPGNTIYF.

The genes are TRBV4-1 and TRBJ2-3, with D hard to call. This CDR3 contains 14 residues. The V and J ends lost 4 bases and 0 bases respectively, with 8 bases between them. The germline gives CDR1 MGHRA, CDR2 YSYEKL. In DNA form, the CDR3 reads TGCGCCAGCAGCCTCAGCGATAGCACAGATACGCAGTATTTT. This translates into CASSLSDSTDTQYF.

V is TRBV7-1 and J is TRBJ2-2; TRBD2 matches at 12 bases. TRBV7-1 is sorted into the ORF group, with uncertain function. The CDR3 is 24 residues long. Trimming removed 3 bases from V and 6 bases from J; junction bases left unmatched: 29. The CDR3 nucleotides are TGTGCCAGCAGCTCCTGGCTCAATGGGGCGGCTAGCGGGAGGGACCCGATTCACCCCGGGGAGCTGTTTTTT. This translates into CASSSWLNGAASGRDPIHPGELFF.

The CDR3 protein is CASSYPPGYTRGNQPQHF. CDR3 nucleotides: TGTGCCAGCAGTTACCCCCCGGGATATACCCGTGGCAATCAGCCCCAGCATTTT. J is TRBJ1-5 and V is TRBV28, with D unclear. Germline CDR1 and CDR2: MDHEN and SYDVKM. There are 18 residues in the CDR3. V was shortened by 4 bases and J by 2 bases, with 21 bases between the two germline ends.

This clone was recorded once. The CDR3 coding sequence is TGTGCCAGCAGCTTAGGTGTGTTGGCCAATGAGCAGTTCTTC. This sequence encodes CASSLGVLANEQFF. V and J are TRBV7-2 and TRBJ2-1; D is ambiguous. The V gene's germline CDR1 is SGHTA and CDR2 FQGNSA. The germline V and J ends were trimmed by 1 base and 6 bases, with 10 bases remaining between them. This CDR3 has 14 residues. Using reference TRBV7-2 and TRBJ2-1 for the parts outside the CDR3, the full variable domain is GAGVSQSPSNKVTEKGKDVELRCDPISGHTALYWYRQSLGQGLEFLIYFQGNSAPDKSGLPSDRFSAERTGGSVSTLTIQRTQQEDSAVYLCASSLGVLANEQFFGPGTRLTVL.

The V call is TRBV28, the J call TRBJ2-2, with TRBD2 as a possible D gene (7 bases). The CDR3 extends over 24 amino acids. Germline CDR1 reads MDHEN; CDR2 reads SYDVKM. V shed 5 bases and J shed 5 bases, with 42 bases lying between them. This chain's CDR3 is CASSHLPLGQRVAGWGRRTGELFF. The DNA of the CDR3 is TGTGCCAGCAGTCACCTCCCCCTGGGGCAAAGAGTAGCGGGTTGGGGGCGGCGGACCGGGGAGCTGTTTTTT.

This clone was recorded at least ten times. V gene TRBV5-1 combines with J gene TRBJ2-7, with D possibly being TRBD2 (5 bases). V gave up 0 bases and J gave up 5 bases, with 18 bases separating them. CDR1 is SGHRS, CDR2 YFSETQ, per germline. This CDR3 contains 16 residues. Written as DNA, the CDR3 is TGCGCCAGCAGCTTGGGACTCGGGGAAGTGAGTGACGAGCAGTACTTC. It codes for CASSLGLGEVSDEQYF.

The V call is TRBV13, the J call TRBJ2-7; D is unclear. Trimming shortened V by 7 bases and J by 0 bases, and 13 bases separated the two germline ends. In germline, CDR1 is PRHDT, CDR2 FYEKMQ (reference sequence). The CDR3 has 14 residues. DNA of the CDR3: TGTGCCAGCAAAACCCAAGGATACTCCTACGAGCAGTACTTC. It specifies CASKTQGYSYEQYF.

This sequence joins TRBV27 and TRBJ2-7; D ambiguous. Germline lookup yields CDR1 MNHEY and CDR2 SMNVEV (reference sequence). V was clipped by 8 bases and J by 6 bases, with 17 bases between them. The CDR3 is made up of 13 amino acids. The CDR3 region is CASASRQTSEQYF. The CDR3 coding sequence is TGTGCCAGCGCTTCCCGGCAGACCTCCGAGCAGTACTTC.

This sequence joins TRBV11-2 and TRBJ2-2; 9 bases are a match to TRBD1. The CDR3 contains 17 residues. The J segment lost 9 bases and the V segment lost 4 bases, leaving 15 bases of the junction unmatched. Germline CDR1 is SGHAT and CDR2 is FQNNGV. The chain's CDR3 is CASSSHWTGDYGWELFF. In DNA form, the CDR3 reads TGTGCCAGCAGCTCTCATTGGACAGGGGATTATGGCTGGGAGCTGTTTTTT.

The chain employs TRBV27 and TRBJ2-7; TRBD2 matches 10 bases. CDR1 is MNHEY, CDR2 SMNVEV, per germline (reference sequence). CDR3 length: 14 amino acids. Unmatched junction bases numbered 5, after V lost 5 bases and J lost 4 bases. The CDR3 protein is CASSLGLAEYEQYF. The DNA of the CDR3 is TGTGCCAGCAGTCTCGGACTAGCGGAGTACGAGCAGTACTTC.

The chain uses TRBV2 and TRBJ2-5; D ambiguous. CDR1 and CDR2 from the germline V gene are SNHLY and FYNNEI. V lost 6 bases, J lost 2 bases, and 19 bases lay in between. CDR3 length: 16 amino acids. The CDR3 DNA is TGTGCCAGCAGAGAACTGATCTGGGGATCGCAAGAGACCCAGTACTTC. This gives the protein CASRELIWGSQETQYF.

The V and J genes are TRBV27 and TRBJ2-7, with D maybe TRBD2 (5 bases). V lost 7 bases and J 1 base, leaving 17 bases between the germline ends. CDR1 is MNHEY, CDR2 SMNVEV, per germline (reference sequence). The CDR3 loop spans 15 amino acids. The CDR3: CASKKYRDPSYEQYF. CDR3 sequence (DNA): TGTGCCAGCAAAAAGTATCGGGATCCGTCCTACGAGCAGTACTTC.